The T cell receptor (beta chain) under discussion was sequenced for a study of CD8 T cells in ankylosing spondylitis. Findings and caveats of the study: A motif in TCR beta, a set of eight or nine highly homologous variants, appeared characteristic of ankylosing spondylitis blood. A subset of motif variants has previously been described in the synovial fluid and blood of reactive arthritis.

In this sample, this clonotype turned up many times. The antigen remains undetermined. The CDR3 extends over 13 amino acids. The V and J ends lost 0 bases and 6 bases respectively, with 9 bases between them. Germline V gene data show CDR1 as DFQATT and CDR2 as SNEGSKA (reference sequence). Quantitative barcoded 5'-RACE was used to prepare TCR beta libraries. TCRdb processed the 5' RACE reads anew with MiXCR; each CDR3 protein has one entry. The sample carries more than 300,000 distinct CDR3 sequences, around a tenth recorded once. Sequencing used blood, either unsorted or a sorted T cell fraction (not recorded which). The receptor was isolated from a female donor with ankylosing spondylitis or in good health (not recorded which). The chain uses TRBV20-1 and TRBJ1-5; D gene ambiguous. The DNA for the CDR3 is TGCAGTGCTAGAGACCCTCATGGTCAGCCCCAGCATTTT. As protein: CSARDPHGQPQHF.